This T cell receptor (beta chain) was sequenced in a study of vaccination effects on CD4 cells after COVID-19. Using immunoSEQ multiplex PCR, the repertoire was profiled, and TCRdb retains in-frame clones only, with some absent. This sample has about 24,000 clones; 55% to 75% occur once, and the top ten carry 12%. The germline V gene encodes CDR1 WSHSY and CDR2 SAAADI. The CDR3 has 13 amino acids. V was trimmed by 9 bases and J by 1 base, leaving 12 bases between them. For this clone: Its target is unknown.

Peptide-pool stimulation followed by sequencing identified expanded antigen-specific CD4+ clonotypes in the ViraFEST assay. Following an approximately ten-day culture, CD4+ T cells were purified. Nucleocapsid antibodies were negative in the vaccine recipients, who had never had SARS-CoV-2 infection. The rearrangement links TRBV10-2 to TRBJ2-5; D possibly corresponds to TRBD1 (5 bases). The input for sequencing was CD4+ T cells from PBMCs cultured with HCoV-OC43 spike peptides, taken before COVID-19 vaccination. Documented subset: HCoV-OC43 spike overlapping peptide pool stimulation. The source is a human donor who received a COVID-19 vaccine. The CDR3 region is CASGAHLQETQYF. The CDR3 bases are TGCGCCAGTGGGGCCCACCTCCAAGAGACCCAGTACTTC.